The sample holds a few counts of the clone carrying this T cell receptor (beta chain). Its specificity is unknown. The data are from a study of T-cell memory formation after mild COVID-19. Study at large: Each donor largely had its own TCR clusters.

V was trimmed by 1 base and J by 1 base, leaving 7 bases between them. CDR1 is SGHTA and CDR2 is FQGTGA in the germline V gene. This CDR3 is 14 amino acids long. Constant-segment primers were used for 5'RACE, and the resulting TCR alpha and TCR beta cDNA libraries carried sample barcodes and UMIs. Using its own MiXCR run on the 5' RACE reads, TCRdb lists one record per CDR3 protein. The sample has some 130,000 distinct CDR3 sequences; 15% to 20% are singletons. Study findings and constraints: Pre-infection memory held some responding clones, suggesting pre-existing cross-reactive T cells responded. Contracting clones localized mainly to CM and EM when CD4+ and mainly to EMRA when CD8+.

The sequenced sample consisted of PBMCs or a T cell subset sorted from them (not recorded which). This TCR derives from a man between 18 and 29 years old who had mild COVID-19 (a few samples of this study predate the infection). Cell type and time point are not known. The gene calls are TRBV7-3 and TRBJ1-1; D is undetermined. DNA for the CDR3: TGTGCCAGCAGCTTAAATGGCGGGAACACTGAAGCTTTCTTT. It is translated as CASSLNGGNTEAFF.